The rows below give T cell receptor beta chains drawn from one sample of a study of blood T cell repertoires in COVID-19. Data came from immunoSEQ multiplex PCR; TCRdb stores just in-frame clones and leaves some out. The sample has some 350,000 clones, around 90% seen once; the top ten hold 2.5% to 4%. The sequenced material came from peripheral blood. The receptors here all came from a woman under 30 who had recovered from COVID-19. The CDR3 runs from the conserved cysteine through the conserved F or W. Fields, in order: clone size, D gene, J gene, V gene, CDR3 protein, CDR3 DNA. The D gene is left open where the match is weak. Clone size is stated in some rows and not others, as once, few, many or a class when expanded.

.	.	TRBJ2-5	TRBV7-2	CASSLVFKGGQETQYF	TGTGCCAGCAGCTTAGTATTCAAGGGGGGGCAAGAGACCCAGTACTTC
few	TRBD1	TRBJ1-3	TRBV12-5	CASGRTGGSGNTIYF	TGTGCTAGTGGTAGGACAGGGGGCTCTGGAAACACCATATATTTT
.	.	TRBJ1-1	TRBV10-2	CASTDHRGEAFF	TGCGCCAGCACCGACCATCGGGGTGAAGCTTTCTTT
few	.	TRBJ1-1	TRBV6-5	CASRTRGGEAFF	TGTGCCAGCAGGACCCGGGGGGGTGAAGCTTTCTTT
.	TRBD2	TRBJ2-3	TRBV5-4	CASSFGLADTDTQYF	TGTGCCAGCAGCTTCGGACTAGCGGACACAGATACGCAGTATTTT
.	TRBD1	TRBJ1-2	TRBV5-1	CASSLGQGGNYGYTF	TGCGCCAGCAGCTTGGGACAGGGTGGGAACTATGGCTACACCTTC
.	.	TRBJ1-6	TRBV18	CASSLHSHNSPLHF	TGTGCCAGCTCACTTCACAGCCATAATTCACCCCTCCACTTT
once	TRBD1	TRBJ1-2	TRBV4-3	CASSQDLRQGTPYGYTF	TGCGCCAGCAGCCAAGATCTGAGACAGGGGACTCCCTATGGCTACACCTTC
once	TRBD2	TRBJ2-2	TRBV12-5	CASGPHRLAGPRYANTGELFF	TGTGCTAGTGGTCCCCACCGACTAGCGGGCCCTAGGTACGCGAACACCGGGGAGCTGTTTTTT
.	.	TRBJ1-3	TRBV7-9	CASRERTGNTIYF	TGTGCCAGCAGGGAAAGGACAGGAAACACCATATATTTT
once	.	TRBJ2-1	TRBV11-3	CASSRGLENNEQFF	TGTGCCAGCAGCCGGGGACTCGAGAACAATGAGCAGTTCTTC
.	.	TRBJ2-6	TRBV27	CASSSRLGANVLTF	TGTGCCAGCAGTTCCCGACTGGGGGCCAACGTCCTGACTTTC
.	.	TRBJ1-6	TRBV7-9	CASSFQVATYNSPLHF	TGTGCCAGCAGCTTTCAGGTTGCAACCTATAATTCACCCCTCCACTTT
.	.	TRBJ1-1	TRBV5-8	CASSPSGANTEAFF	TGTGCCAGCAGCCCCTCAGGCGCGAACACTGAAGCTTTCTTT
.	TRBD2	TRBJ2-3	TRBV5-4	CASSFKREAPTDTQYF	TGTGCCAGCAGCTTCAAGCGGGAGGCACCCACAGATACGCAGTATTTT
.	TRBD1	TRBJ2-5	TRBV6-5	CASSSGTERETQYF	TGTGCCAGCAGTTCGGGGACAGAGAGAGAGACCCAGTACTTC
.	.	TRBJ1-4	TRBV10-2	CASSESPGPPGEKLFF	TGCGCCAGCAGTGAGTCCCCAGGGCCGCCGGGTGAAAAACTGTTTTTT
.	TRBD1	TRBJ2-3	TRBV6-5	CASSPDRRRTDTQYF	TGTGCCAGCAGCCCGGACAGGCGACGCACAGATACGCAGTATTTT
.	.	TRBJ2-3	TRBV10-3	CAISESRGTDTQYF	TGTGCCATCAGTGAGTCTCGGGGGACAGATACGCAGTATTTT
.	TRBD2	TRBJ2-1	TRBV28	CASRRLGLADYNEQFF	TGTGCCAGCAGACGTTTGGGACTAGCGGACTACAATGAGCAGTTCTTC
.	.	TRBJ1-5	TRBV6-5	CASSIQGGGNQPQHF	TGTGCCAGCAGTATACAGGGTGGAGGCAATCAGCCCCAGCATTTT
once	TRBD1	TRBJ1-1	TRBV15	CATSPRTGTGPAFF	TGTGCCACCAGCCCGCGGACAGGGACGGGTCCGGCTTTCTTT
.	TRBD2	TRBJ2-2	TRBV14	CASSQRVAGNTGELFF	TGTGCCAGCAGCCAAAGGGTAGCGGGGAACACCGGGGAGCTGTTTTTT
.	TRBD1	TRBJ1-2	TRBV9	CASSPGQDRANYGYTF	TGTGCCAGCAGCCCGGGACAGGATCGAGCTAACTATGGCTACACCTTC
.	TRBD1	TRBJ1-6	TRBV4-1	CASSQRTGNYNSPLHF	TGCGCCAGCAGCCAACGGACAGGGAACTATAATTCACCCCTCCACTTT
.	.	TRBJ1-3	TRBV5-1	CASSFTGISGNTIYF	TGCGCCAGCAGCTTTACAGGGATCTCTGGAAACACCATATATTTT
few	TRBD1	TRBJ1-2	TRBV5-5	CASSLDGRGNYGYTF	TGTGCCAGCAGCTTGGATGGCAGGGGGAACTATGGCTACACCTTC
.	.	TRBJ1-2	TRBV12-3/TRBV12-4	CASSGVDYGYTF	TGTGCCAGCAGTGGAGTGGACTATGGCTACACCTTC
.	TRBD1	TRBJ1-1	TRBV4-1	CASSDTPGGWDTEAFF	TGCGCCAGCAGCGACACTCCAGGGGGCTGGGACACTGAAGCTTTCTTT
.	TRBD2	TRBJ2-2	TRBV4-3	CASSQDASGRATGELFF	TGCGCCAGCAGCCAAGATGCTAGCGGGAGGGCCACCGGGGAGCTGTTTTTT
.	TRBD1	TRBJ1-5	TRBV2	CASRLTGGRGNQPQHF	TGTGCCAGCAGACTGACAGGGGGCCGAGGCAATCAGCCCCAGCATTTT
.	TRBD2	TRBJ2-2	TRBV19	CASRSGGAGELFF	TGTGCCAGTAGGTCGGGGGGAGCCGGGGAGCTGTTTTTT
.	.	TRBJ1-5	TRBV29-1	CSVSNREGQPQHF	TGCAGCGTTTCTAACAGGGAAGGACAGCCCCAGCATTTT
.	.	TRBJ1-2	TRBV4-3	CASSRDDRIRYGYTF	TGCGCCAGCAGCCGAGACGACAGAATCCGATATGGCTACACCTTC
.	.	TRBJ1-2	TRBV7-8	CASSLGTAHINYGYTF	TGTGCCAGCAGCTTAGGGACAGCCCACATTAACTATGGCTACACCTTC
.	.	TRBJ2-3	TRBV2	CASSGNKPGHPSRLAQYF	TGTGCCAGCAGTGGTAACAAGCCGGGACACCCTTCCAGGTTGGCGCAGTATTTT
.	.	TRBJ1-2	TRBV7-9	CASSWGQWTDGYTF	TGTGCCAGCAGCTGGGGACAATGGACAGACGGCTACACCTTC
.	TRBD2	TRBJ2-1	TRBV4-1	CASSQVAGEYNEQFF	TGCGCCAGCAGCCAGGTAGCGGGGGAATACAATGAGCAGTTCTTC
.	TRBD2	TRBJ2-2	TRBV4-3	CASSQDVAPGLAGGGGELFF	TGCGCCAGCAGCCAAGATGTAGCCCCAGGACTAGCGGGAGGAGGGGGGGAGCTGTTTTTT
.	TRBD2	TRBJ2-3	TRBV20-1	CSASSGRAPDTQYF	TGCAGTGCTAGTAGCGGGAGGGCCCCAGATACGCAGTATTTT
.	.	TRBJ1-2	TRBV10-3	CAISERQEYGYTF	TGTGCCATCAGTGAGAGACAGGAGTATGGCTACACCTTC
.	.	TRBJ2-3	TRBV11-2	CASSLDLGADTQYF	TGTGCCAGCAGCTTAGATCTAGGGGCAGATACGCAGTATTTT
.	TRBD1	TRBJ1-1	TRBV30	CAWNRQGAVAGAFF	TGTGCCTGGAACCGGCAGGGGGCCGTCGCCGGAGCTTTCTTT
.	TRBD1	TRBJ1-2	TRBV6-1	CASSELRGQGYYGYTF	TGTGCCAGCAGTGAACTTAGAGGACAGGGATACTATGGCTACACCTTC
.	TRBD2	TRBJ2-5	TRBV12-3/TRBV12-4	CASSQAGAETQYF	TGTGCCAGCAGTCAAGCGGGGGCGGAGACCCAGTACTTC
.	.	TRBJ1-4	TRBV7-2	CASSAWGRVNEKLFF	TGTGCCAGCAGCGCCTGGGGGAGGGTAAATGAAAAACTGTTTTTT
.	.	TRBJ1-1	TRBV7-2	CASRSDSGGTEAFF	TGTGCCAGCAGGTCGGACAGCGGCGGCACTGAAGCTTTCTTT
.	.	TRBJ2-6	TRBV6-2/TRBV6-3	CASSFSFSGANVLTF	TGTGCCAGCAGTTTTTCGTTCTCTGGGGCCAACGTCCTGACTTTC
.	.	TRBJ2-3	TRBV29-1	CSGPLEGTDTQYF	TGCAGCGGGCCCCTAGAGGGCACAGATACGCAGTATTTT
.	.	TRBJ2-3	TRBV7-2	CASSLSQTTDTQYF	TGTGCCAGCAGCTTATCACAGACCACAGATACGCAGTATTTT
.	TRBD2	TRBJ2-1	TRBV3-1/TRBV3-2	CASSQDGLAAYNEQFF	TGTGCCAGCAGCCAAGATGGTCTAGCGGCATACAATGAGCAGTTCTTC
.	.	TRBJ2-5	TRBV7-8	CASSRGRGRETQYF	TGTGCCAGCAGCCGAGGGAGGGGGCGGGAGACCCAGTACTTC
.	.	TRBJ1-5	TRBV19	CATSSSNQPQHF	TGTGCCACCAGTTCTAGCAATCAGCCCCAGCATTTT
.	TRBD2	TRBJ2-5	TRBV9	CASSVAGGGGTSGETQYF	TGTGCCAGCAGCGTAGCTGGGGGGGGAGGGACTAGCGGAGAGACCCAGTACTTC
once	TRBD2	TRBJ2-1	TRBV5-1	CASSTGLAGLNEQFF	TGCGCCAGCAGTACAGGACTAGCGGGGCTCAATGAGCAGTTCTTC
.	TRBD2	TRBJ2-1	TRBV10-3	CAISRIAGEQFF	TGTGCCATCAGCAGAATAGCGGGAGAGCAGTTCTTC
.	.	TRBJ1-2	TRBV6-1	CASSERWQDYGYTF	TGTGCCAGCAGTGAAAGGTGGCAGGACTATGGCTACACCTTC
.	.	TRBJ2-1	TRBV19	CASRDSSYNEQFF	TGTGCCAGTAGGGACAGCTCCTACAATGAGCAGTTCTTC